The subject of this entry is one T cell receptor beta chain. This clonotype was detected many times. What antigen it recognizes has not been identified. No much larger clone exists at a distance of one base, and base qualities are not known. This specimen belongs to a study of T cells after yellow fever vaccination (dated by TCRdb to about 2019). Context from the whole study: The SMART-Seq v4 Ultra Low Input RNA kit was used to prepare libraries from fractions with low cell numbers. Bulk TCR alpha and beta repertoires were sequenced longitudinally to track T-cell clones before and after primary and booster YFV17D yellow fever vaccination. Blood samples were taken at several timepoints before and after primary and secondary immunization, and bulk PBMC replicates and cell subsets were isolated. Two healthy male donors made up the cohort, one aged 18 to 29 years and the other aged 30 to 40 years. Broader findings and caveats from the paper: Compared with the primary T-cell response, the secondary T-cell response was faster but weaker, reaching its peak on day 5 rather than on day 15. Computational filtering was required because FACS-sorted repertoires could contain abundant contaminating clonotypes from the bulk population. Because only a couple of donors were included in the study, the extent to which the findings can be generalized is limited. After the booster, most of the clones that had expanded following primary vaccination were detected again (just under 97% of CD4 and around 90% of CD8), which suggests that memory was broadly maintained. A small fraction of clonotypes showed up in both the CD4 and CD8 compartments, probably as a result of convergent recombination.

Trimming removed 2 bases from V and 1 base from J, leaving 10 bases between the germline ends. The CDR3 sequence holds 15 residues, the cysteine and phenylalanine included. The only DNA kept is the CDR3, 45 bases in frame from the first base. The germline V gene sets CDR1 to SGDLS and CDR2 to YYNGEE. Instrument on record: Illumina NovaSeq 6000. Synthesis of TCR cDNA relied on 5'RACE template switching, a step that introduced a universal primer site along with unique molecular identifiers. cDNA synthesis was primed from both the TCR alpha and TCR beta constant segments. Library amplification used two PCR steps, and the second PCR step added sample barcodes and sequencing adapters. Sequencing of libraries was performed on Illumina HiSeq 2500 (2x100 bp) or NovaSeq (2x150 bp). The paper's processing steps were these. Demultiplexing of reads and collapsing into UMI consensus sequences were performed with MIGEC, and V(D)J alignment was carried out with MiXCR. Using edgeR on replicate PBMC samples, clonotypes were called vaccine-responding if FDR was below 0.01 and the log2 fold change was above 5 up to day 15. Each bulk clonotype received a CD4 or CD8 identity based on whether the sequenced CD4 or CD8 repertoire contained that clonotype at higher abundance. TCRdb trimmed public reads at Q25 via fastp, called clones via MiXCR and kept in-frame beta chains. Each entry is one CDR3 protein sequence, shown with its most common DNA and genes. The V and J calls were not made by the authors but by TCRdb's processing. The sample table shows about 260,000 distinct CDR3 sequences, and 3.6% are seen once. The ten largest clones take up roughly a fifth of the sample.

The treatment or condition label corresponds to: live attenuated yellow fever vaccine strain. At every blood-draw timepoint, two biological replicates of bulk PBMCs were collected. PBMCs were isolated from peripheral blood using a standard Ficoll-Paque protocol. TriZol was used to extract RNA from bulk PBMCs, from CD4 and CD8 fractions, and from dextramer-positive and dextramer-negative fractions. This clonotype originated in a man younger than 35 who received the YFV17D yellow fever vaccine. This sequence uses TRBV9 and TRBJ2-1; the D gene assignment is ambiguous. Here the sequenced sample was PBMCs, taken 15 days after the yellow fever booster vaccination. The DNA reads TGTGCCAGCAGCGTGGACGTCAGTTCCTACAATGAGCAGTTCTTC. Its translation is CASSVDVSSYNEQFF.